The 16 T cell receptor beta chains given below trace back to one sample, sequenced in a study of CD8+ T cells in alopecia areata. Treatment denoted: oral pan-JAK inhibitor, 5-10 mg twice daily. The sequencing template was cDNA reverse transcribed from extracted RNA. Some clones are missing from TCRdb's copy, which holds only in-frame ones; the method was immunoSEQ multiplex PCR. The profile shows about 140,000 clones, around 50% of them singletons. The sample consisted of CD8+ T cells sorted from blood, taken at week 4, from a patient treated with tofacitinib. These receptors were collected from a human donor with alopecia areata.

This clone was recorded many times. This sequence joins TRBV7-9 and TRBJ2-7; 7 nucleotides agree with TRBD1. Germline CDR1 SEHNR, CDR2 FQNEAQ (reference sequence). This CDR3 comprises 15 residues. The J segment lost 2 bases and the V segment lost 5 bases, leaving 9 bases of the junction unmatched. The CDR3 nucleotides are TGTGCCAGCAGCATACTGGGACAGCCAACCTACGAGCAGTACTTC. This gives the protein CASSILGQPTYEQYF.

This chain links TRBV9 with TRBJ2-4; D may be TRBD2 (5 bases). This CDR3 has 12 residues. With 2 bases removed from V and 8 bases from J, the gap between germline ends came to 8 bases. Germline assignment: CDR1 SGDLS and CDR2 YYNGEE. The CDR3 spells CASSVDGDIQYF. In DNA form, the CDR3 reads TGTGCCAGCAGCGTGGACGGGGACATTCAGTACTTC.

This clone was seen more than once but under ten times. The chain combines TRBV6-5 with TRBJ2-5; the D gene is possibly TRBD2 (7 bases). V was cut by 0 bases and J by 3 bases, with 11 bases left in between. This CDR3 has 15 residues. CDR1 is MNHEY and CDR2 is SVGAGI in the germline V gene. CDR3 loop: CASSYSGGREETQYF. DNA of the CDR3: TGTGCCAGCAGTTACTCCGGGGGGCGGGAAGAGACCCAGTACTTC.

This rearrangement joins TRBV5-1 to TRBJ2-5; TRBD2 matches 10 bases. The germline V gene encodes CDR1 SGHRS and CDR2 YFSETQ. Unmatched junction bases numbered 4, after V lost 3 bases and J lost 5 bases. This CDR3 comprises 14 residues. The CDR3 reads CASSYRTSGETQYF. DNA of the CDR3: TGCGCCAGCAGCTACCGGACTAGCGGTGAGACCCAGTACTTC.

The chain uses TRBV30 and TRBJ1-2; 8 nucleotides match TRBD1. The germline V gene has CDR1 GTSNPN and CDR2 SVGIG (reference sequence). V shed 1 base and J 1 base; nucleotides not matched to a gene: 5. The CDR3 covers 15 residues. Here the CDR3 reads CAWSGRRGRNYGYTF. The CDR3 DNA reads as TGTGCCTGGAGTGGGCGCAGGGGGCGTAACTATGGCTACACCTTC.

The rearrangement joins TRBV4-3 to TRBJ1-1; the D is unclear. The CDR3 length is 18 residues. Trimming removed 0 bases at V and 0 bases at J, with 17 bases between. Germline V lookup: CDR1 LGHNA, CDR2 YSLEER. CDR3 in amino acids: CASSQDRHETVMNTEAFF. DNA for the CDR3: TGCGCCAGCAGCCAAGATCGTCACGAGACGGTGATGAACACTGAAGCTTTCTTT.

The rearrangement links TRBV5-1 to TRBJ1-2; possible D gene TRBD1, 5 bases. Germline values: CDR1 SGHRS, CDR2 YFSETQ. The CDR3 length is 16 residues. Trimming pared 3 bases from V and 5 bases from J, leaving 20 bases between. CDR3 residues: CASSSSDRFGGYGYTF. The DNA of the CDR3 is TGCGCCAGCAGCTCCTCGGACCGGTTTGGGGGATATGGCTACACCTTC.

Here the CDR3 reads CASSRGDQETQYF. For the CDR3, the DNA is TGTGCCAGCAGCAGAGGAGACCAAGAGACCCAGTACTTC. This rearrangement joins TRBV5-6 to TRBJ2-5; D not resolved. The CDR3 consists of 13 residues. Germline V gene data show CDR1 as SGHDT and CDR2 as YYEEEE. Deletions cut 4 bases from V and 0 bases from J, with 7 bases between.

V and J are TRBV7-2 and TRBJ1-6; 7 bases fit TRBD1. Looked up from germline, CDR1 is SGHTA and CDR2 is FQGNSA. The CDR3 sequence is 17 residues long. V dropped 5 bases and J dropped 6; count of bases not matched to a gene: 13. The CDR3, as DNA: TGTGCCAGCAGCCTCCACTCAACAGGGGCGAGTAATTCACCCCTCCACTTT. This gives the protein CASSLHSTGASNSPLHF.

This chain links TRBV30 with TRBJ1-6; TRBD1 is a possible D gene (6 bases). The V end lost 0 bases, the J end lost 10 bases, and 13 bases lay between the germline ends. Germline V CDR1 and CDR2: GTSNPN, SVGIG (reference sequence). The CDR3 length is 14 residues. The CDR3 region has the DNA TGTGCCTGGAGTGTCGGCAGGGGTAAATCACCCCTCCACTTT. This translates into CAWSVGRGKSPLHF.

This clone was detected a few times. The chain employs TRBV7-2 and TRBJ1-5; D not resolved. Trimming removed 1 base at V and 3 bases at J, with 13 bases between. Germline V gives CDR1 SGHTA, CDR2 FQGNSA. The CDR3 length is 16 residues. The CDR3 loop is CASSLGLDMINQPQHF. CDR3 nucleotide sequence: TGTGCCAGCAGCTTAGGGTTAGATATGATCAATCAGCCCCAGCATTTT.

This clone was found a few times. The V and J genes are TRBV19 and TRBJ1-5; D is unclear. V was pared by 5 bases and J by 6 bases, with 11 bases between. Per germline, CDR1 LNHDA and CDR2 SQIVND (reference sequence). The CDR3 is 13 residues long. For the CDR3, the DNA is TGTGCCAGTAGTCCATTGCACAGTCAGCCCCAGCATTTT. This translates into CASSPLHSQPQHF.

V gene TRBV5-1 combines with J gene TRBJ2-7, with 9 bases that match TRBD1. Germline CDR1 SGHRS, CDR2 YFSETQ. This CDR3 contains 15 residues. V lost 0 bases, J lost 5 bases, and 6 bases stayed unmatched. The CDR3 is CASSLATDRGDEQYF. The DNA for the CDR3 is TGCGCCAGCAGCTTGGCCACGGACAGGGGAGACGAGCAGTACTTC.

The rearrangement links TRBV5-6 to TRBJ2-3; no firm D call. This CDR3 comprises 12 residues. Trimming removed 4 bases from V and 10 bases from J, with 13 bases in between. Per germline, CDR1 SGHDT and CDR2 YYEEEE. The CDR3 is CASSPSGSPQYF. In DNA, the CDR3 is TGTGCCAGCAGCCCTTCGGGCTCTCCGCAGTATTTT.

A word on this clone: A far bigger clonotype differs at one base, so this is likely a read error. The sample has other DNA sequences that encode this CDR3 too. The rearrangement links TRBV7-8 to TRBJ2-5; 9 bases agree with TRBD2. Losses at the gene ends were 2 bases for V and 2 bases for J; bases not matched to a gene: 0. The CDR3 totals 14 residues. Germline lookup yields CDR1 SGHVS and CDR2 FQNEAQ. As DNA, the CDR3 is TGTGCCAGCAGCTTACTAGCGGGACAAGAGACCCAGTACTTC. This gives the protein CASSLLAGQETQYF.

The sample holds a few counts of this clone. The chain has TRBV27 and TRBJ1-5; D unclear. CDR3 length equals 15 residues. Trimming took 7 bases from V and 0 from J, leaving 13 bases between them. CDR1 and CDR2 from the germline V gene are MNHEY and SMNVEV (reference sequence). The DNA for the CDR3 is TGTGCCAGCACCCCGGACGGATATAGCAATCAGCCCCAGCATTTT. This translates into CASTPDGYSNQPQHF.